Sequencing of this T cell receptor beta chain was carried out in a study of cytomegalovirus exposure and HLA in healthy donors (TCRdb year 2017). Regarding the complete study: In an earlier analysis of 550 to 750 of the donors, less than 350 Gb of sequence data and 95 million to 130 million unique TCR beta sequences from roughly 190 million T cells were reported. Every repertoire in the discovery cohort had been generated on one and the same sequencing platform. Of the 398 genotyped donors, less than 90% were placed in the genetic ancestry cluster associated with self-reported Caucasian donors. Besides the first cohort of 666 subjects, a separate validation cohort made up of over 95 different subjects was used. Using immunosequencing, the study profiled T cell repertoires from some 670 subjects and related those repertoires to cytomegalovirus serostatus. The number of typed donors differed by locus: about 629-630 for A, B, C, DRB1 and DQB1; 500 to 550 for DQA1; fewer than 610 for DPA1; and 400 to 480 for DPB1. The study aimed to test whether signatures of past pathogen exposure could be identified by cataloging public T cell receptors. The later analysis used no new phenotypic data to find candidate immune exposures, relying instead on TCR beta sequences and their occurrence across donors. About five DR-DQ haplotypes were handled as single units for association and clustering because linkage in the cohort was strong. An earlier analysis of 587 of the donors used high-throughput TCR beta sequencing to judge whether each TCR beta V gene segment behaved as functional or pseudogenic. In a later analysis, previously published TCR beta repertoires from more than 500 donors were re-analyzed and high-resolution HLA genotyping was added so that TCR occurrence patterns could be studied. A later genetic analysis took genome-wide SNP genotypes for about 60% of the roughly 670 donors and used that subset as a discovery cohort. High-throughput TCR immunosequencing, statistical association of individual TCRs with disease status, and machine learning were combined to predict cytomegalovirus infection status. On average, around 240,000 unique TCR beta nucleotide sequences were sequenced per donor among some 420 genotyped donors of the cohort, with roughly 20% of those sequences being non-productive. Approximately 300 gigabases of sequencing data and approximately 91 million unique TCR sequences made up an early release that covered approximately 650 HLA-typed donors. Class I and class II HLA loci were covered by the typing at four-digit resolution. Alongside the repertoire data, information on donor age, sex, ethnicity and CMV serostatus was compiled.

The library relied on the immunoSEQ multiplex PCR assay. For the multiplex PCR, a mixture combining 60 forward primers for TCR Vbeta segments and 13 reverse primers for TCR Jbeta segments was used. The CDR3 region of rearranged TCR beta genes was amplified from genomic DNA by a multiplex PCR assay. Amplified TCR beta libraries were sequenced as 87-base-pair reads on the Illumina HiSeq System. From the authors' description of their analysis: Across the 670 or so repertoires, a later analysis counted 60 million to 90 million unique TCR beta chains, 9.5 million to 13 million of which were shared by at least two donors. Raw reads were error-corrected and collapsed into unique sequences with a nearest-neighbor algorithm that merged closely related sequences to remove PCR and sequencing errors. Alignment of CDR3 sequences to IMGT reference sequences was used to assign V, D and J gene segments. For a sequence to be retained, at least a six-nucleotide match to both a V gene segment and a J gene segment was required. A rearrangement was called productive if the CDR3 had no stop codons and remained in frame with V and J, and every other rearrangement was called non-productive. Following IMGT convention, CDR3 was defined as the stretch from the second conserved V-encoded cysteine up to the conserved J-encoded phenylalanine. The earlier analysis of 500 to 650 of the donors excluded any sequence lacking an unambiguous match to a single V gene segment. An earlier analysis of several hundred of the donors classified V segments as functional when productive rearrangements were above 56.7% and as segregating when the standard deviation between donors was above 5%. To diagnose cytomegalovirus status from the catalog of TCR beta chain sequences, a statistical classification framework was built. A later analysis assigned V and J genes by comparing TCR nucleotide sequences with IMGT/GENE-DB human TR gene sequences. Using the TCRdist pipeline, a later analysis assigned CDR3 sequences along with most-parsimonious VDJ recombination scenarios. A later analysis defined each TCR beta chain by its CDR3 amino acid sequence plus V-gene family, and excluded reads lacking a unique V-gene family. A later analysis removed 500 to 650 highly shared, low-generation-probability nucleotide sequences to deal with suspected cross-contamination and a sequencing artifact. A later analysis calculated a clonal expansion index for each public chain from normalized within-repertoire ranks of inferred template counts. A later analysis computed generation probabilities with a VDJ recombination model fitted to out-of-frame rearrangements, and checked the results against IGoR. Hypergeometric tests were used in a later analysis to score TCR-TCR, TCR-HLA and TCR-CMV co-occurrence, with a repertoire-size bias correction applied to the TCR pairs. In a later analysis, false discovery rates were estimated by permuting HLA or CMV assignments 20 times. In a later analysis, co-occurring TCRs were grouped with DBSCAN, and TCRdist sequence similarity was added when clustering was performed within HLA-allele-positive subsets. Repertoires with fewer than 30,000 or more than 120,000 public chains were left out of co-occurrence clustering, as were about five repertoires with anomalous nucleotide sharing. In its TCRdb copy, this immuneACCESS table keeps in-frame sequences only and misses some clones. Where compared with another copy, unresolved V genes explain less than half of these, and the others have no known cause. D and trimming were read from the DNA, whereas the V and J calls and clone size are those reported in that table. This sample holds about 140,000 clones; 60% to 80% were observed only once. Clones ranked in the top ten supply about 3.5% of the sample.

This clone was seen a single time. Its antigen has not been determined. Base quality data are lacking; no much larger clone is found one base away. General conclusions and limits of the study: According to a later analysis, most CMV-associated TCR beta chains appeared to be HLA-restricted, and the HLA associations seemed to be driven largely by CMV exposure. In a later genetic analysis, a missense DCLRE1C variant was associated with V-gene and J-gene trimming of TCR beta chains, and the association was replicated in an independent cohort. Linkage disequilibrium might explain the correlated functional status among segregating V segments, but an unknown experimental factor could not be ruled out. In a later analysis, TCR association rates were found to vary across HLA loci, with the most associated TCRs seen for DRB1 alleles and the fewest for HLA-C alleles. According to the authors, the approach could potentially be generalized to other disease states and immunological phenotypes. Compared with the approximately 600-donor mean, donors in an Asian-associated ancestry cluster had fewer N-insertions in productive TCRs, according to a later genetic analysis. The 87-base-pair reads could not distinguish some IMGT-functional V segments, including TRBV6-2 and TRBV6-3, so those segments were excluded. The study gave a list of 150 to 200 TCR beta chains associated with cytomegalovirus. A later analysis found that HLA-associated TCR beta chains were more clonally expanded and had lower generation probabilities than equally common non-associated chains. In a later analysis, 15,000 to 20,000 TCR beta sequences were associated with specific HLA alleles at a false discovery rate of 0.05. Seventeen rarely observed V segments, including chromosome 9 orphons, were excluded from the earlier analysis of just under 600 of the donors because counts were too low. HLA typing was unavailable for some donors at each locus, so association tests used only the typed subset. Most TCR sequences were observed very rarely across donors, whereas some public TCRs were present in many individuals. Immune exposure information for the cohort was limited to CMV serostatus. A group of highly shared sequence variants was considered likely to be a technical artifact of the sequencing pipeline. The classifier was reported to diagnose cytomegalovirus status with high specificity and sensitivity in both the original cohort and the validation cohort. A further reported finding was that TCR beta sequences accurately predicted the HLA-A and HLA-B alleles for most subjects in the first cohort. Strong co-occurrence of HLA alleles, especially DR and DQ, made assigning TCR associations to individual alleles difficult. An earlier analysis of approximately 590 of the donors showed that most TCR beta V segments appeared in productive rearrangements either about 87% or about 30% of the time, which broadly matched IMGT annotations. A later analysis reported that several top co-occurrence clusters appeared linked to parvovirus B19, influenza, CMV and Epstein-Barr virus. In vitro tests confirmed that a few of the cytomegalovirus-associated TCR beta chains recognize cytomegalovirus antigens. Roughly uniform sequencing depth across donors was assumed in presence/absence analyses, although this assumption may not hold. Only TCR beta chains were sequenced in this cohort, and the absence of alpha or paired-chain data limited detectable features.

In total, approximately 610 healthy bone marrow donors made up the cohort. All cohort members were sampled while nominally healthy, although unrecorded immune exposures were likely present. The donor was CMV seronegative and was included in the group of under 450 seronegative cohort members. Each donor provided a peripheral blood sample, and peripheral blood mononuclear cells were used for TCR beta sequencing. The Qiagen DNeasy Blood Extraction Kit was used to extract genomic DNA from the blood cell samples. Reading from cysteine to phenylalanine, the CDR3 counts 14 amino acids. Kept here is only the CDR3 DNA, which spans 42 bases and is read in frame from base 1. From the germline V gene (reference sequence), CDR1 is LNHDA and CDR2 is SQIVND. V is shortened by 5 bases, J by 7 bases, and the region joining them spans 12 bases.

The sample taken for sequencing was PBMCs. The TCR was taken from a man aged 40-49 years in good health and CMV-seronegative. The chain links TRBV19 with TRBJ1-6; the D gene cannot be resolved reliably. The CDR3 amino acid sequence is: CASSVDKPNSPLHF. The DNA sequence follows: TGTGCCAGTAGTGTCGACAAACCAAATTCACCCCTCCACTTT. When the CDR3 is completed using the reference TRBV19 and TRBJ1-6 genes on either side, the full variable domain is DGGITQSPKYLFRKEGQNVTLSCEQNLNHDAMYWYRQDPGQGLRLIYYSQIVNDFQKGDIAEGYSVSREKKESFPLTVTSAQKNPTAFYLCASSVDKPNSPLHFGNGTRLTVT.